This note documents a single T cell receptor (beta chain) sequence. Sequenced by immunoSEQ multiplex PCR; TCRdb stores in-frame clones only, minus some. The table has about 230,000 clones, around 82% seen once. Trimming took off 5 bases at V and 1 base at J, with 9 bases between the two ends. Germline assignment: CDR1 SGHNT and CDR2 YENEEA. The CDR3 runs 13 residues. The sample comes from a study of blood T cell repertoires in COVID-19. Across the study: The cDNA or gDNA used as material had been derived from T cells, B-cell-depleted T cells, or PBMCs.

The rearrangement links TRBV11-3 to TRBJ2-7, with a tentative D call TRBD2 (6 bases). Sequenced sample: peripheral blood. The clonotype was recovered from an elderly man with acute or convalescent COVID-19. CDR3 sequence: CASSRDFSYEQYF. The CDR3 DNA reads TGTGCCAGCAGCCGGGACTTTTCCTACGAGCAGTACTTC.